The T cell receptor beta chain described here comes from a study of blood T cell repertoires in COVID-19. As processed by the authors: Researchers report that nucleated cell counts were estimated from reference gene primer amplification. Data came from immunoSEQ multiplex PCR; TCRdb stores just in-frame clones and leaves some out. V, J and clone size were drawn from that table, and D and trimming were deduced from the DNA. Of roughly 180,000 clones listed, about 85% are singletons. Germline trimming cut 7 bases from V and 2 bases from J; bases unmatched to any gene: 3. Germline V gene sequence: CDR1 SNHLY, CDR2 FYNNEI. The CDR3 sequence is 14 residues long.

Sequences were obtained from peripheral blood. The sequence came from a man at least 80 years old with COVID-19, enrolled during active disease. V usage is TRBV2 and J usage is TRBJ2-7; 12 nucleotides match TRBD1. The DNA for the CDR3 is TGTGCCAGCAAGGGACAGGGGGCAACCTACGAGCAGTACTTC. The encoded protein is CASKGQGATYEQYF.